Presented here are 8 T cell receptor beta chains from one specimen sequenced in a study of tumor-infiltrating lymphocytes in primary liver carcinoma. RNA and DNA were co-extracted from about 20-30 mg of unsorted bulk tissue. Synthesis of TCR beta cDNA was carried out from 450 to 650 ng total RNA with a constant-region primer. Three nested multiplex PCR rounds of slightly modified ARM-PCR generated TCR beta libraries. In the first two PCR rounds, TRBV1-TRBV30 forward primers were paired with a C-beta reverse primer, and each round lasted approximately 10 cycles. Each CDR3 protein is one row after TCRdb ran MiXCR on the multiplex PCR reads. The sample includes roughly 100,000 distinct CDR3 sequences, 80% to 85% seen only once; the top ten take about 20%. What was sequenced was liver tumor tissue from sampling region 3. Subset denoted: tumor region T3, left-lateral pole. All receptors come from a man aged 40-50 years with primary liver carcinoma and hepatitis B virus infection.

This clonotype has a count of ten or more. A clone one base away is much larger, so this may be a read error. The chain uses TRBV18 and TRBJ2-3; no definite D call. CDR3 length: 13 amino acids. Germline lookup yields CDR1 KGHSH and CDR2 LQKENI. Trimming pared 3 bases from V and 6 bases from J, leaving 10 bases between. In nucleotides, the CDR3 is TGTGCCAGCTCACCCATAGTGTTGGATACGCAGTATTTT. It is translated as CASSPIVLDTQYF.

With regard to this clonotype: At one end, the junction sequence differs from germline, possibly due to a read error. The chain is built from TRBV12-3 or TRBV12-4 and TRBJ2-6; D might be TRBD2 (6 bases). The CDR3 is made up of 21 amino acids. The CDR3 DNA reads as TGTGCCAGCAGTCGGACCCGACTAGTCCCCGGTCGGGCCTCTAGGGTCAACGCCCTGACTTTC. It specifies CASSRTRLVPGRASRVNALTF.

This clonotype has just a few counts. A much larger clone lies one base from this, so it may be a read error. The rearrangement links TRBV5-1 to TRBJ2-1, with TRBD2 matching 12 bases. The CDR3 consists of 15 residues. Germline loops: CDR1 SGHRS, CDR2 YFSETQ. The CDR3 DNA follows: TGCGCCAACAGCGCGACTAGCGGGAGCCACAATGAGCAGTTCTTC. The encoded protein is CANSATSGSHNEQFF. Full variable domain (outside the CDR3, taken from reference TRBV5-1 and TRBJ2-1): KAGVTQTPRYLIKTRGQQVTLSCSPISGHRSVSWYQQTPGQGLQFLFEYFSETQRNKGNFPGRFSGRQFSNSRSEMNVSTLELGDSALYLCANSATSGSHNEQFFGPGTRLTVL.

The count of this clonotype is one. This chain connects TRBV10-3 to TRBJ1-5; a possible D gene is TRBD1 (6 bases). V gave up 10 bases and J gave up 2 bases, with 30 bases separating them. This CDR3 spans 19 amino acids. Germline-derived CDR1 and CDR2 are ENHRY and SYGVKD. This chain's CDR3 is CATHDPGHGLRFGNQPQHF. The CDR3 DNA sequence: TGTGCCACCCACGACCCGGGACATGGGCTGAGGTTCGGCAATCAGCCCCAGCATTTT.

The chain employs TRBV11-1 and TRBJ2-3, with D unclear. TRBJ1-5 matches the DNA end more closely, so the J call is doubtful. Germline loops: CDR1 SGHAT, CDR2 FQDESV (reference sequence). This CDR3 has 15 residues. The CDR3: CASSLPRESTDRQHF. CDR3 sequence (DNA): TGTGCCAGCAGTTTGCCGAGGGAGAGCACAGATAGACAGCATTTT.

This clonotype showed up just a few times. Possible read error: a much larger clone is one base away. The J gene is TRBJ2-7, the V gene TRBV28, with D maybe TRBD1 (7 bases). V was trimmed by 7 bases and J by 6 bases, leaving 19 bases between them. This CDR3 has 14 amino acids. Germline V gene sequence: CDR1 MDHEN, CDR2 SYDVKM. The CDR3, as DNA: TGTGCCAGCACTCGGAGGGGGCATTCCAGCGAGCAGTACTTC. Residues: CASTRRGHSSEQYF.

This clonotype was seen just once. The chain uses TRBV12-3 or TRBV12-4 and TRBJ1-1; 9 nucleotides line up with TRBD1. The CDR3 extends over 15 amino acids. The CDR3 sequence: CDRSRPGQGNTEAFF. The CDR3 DNA follows: TGTGACAGGAGTAGACCGGGACAGGGGAACACTGAAGCTTTCTTT.

Notes on this clonotype: Lacking the conserved final phenylalanine or tryptophan, this CDR3 likely reflects a read error. The rearrangement uses TRBV6-4 and TRBJ1-6; 7 nucleotides align to TRBD1. Germline loops: CDR1 MRHNA, CDR2 SNTAGT. The CDR3 length is 15 residues. V shed 6 bases and J 8 bases; nucleotides not matched to a gene: 10. CDR3 loop: CASSGTAGRDSPLHI. For the CDR3, the DNA is TGTGCCAGCAGCGGGACAGCCGGTAGGGATTCACCCCTCCACATT.